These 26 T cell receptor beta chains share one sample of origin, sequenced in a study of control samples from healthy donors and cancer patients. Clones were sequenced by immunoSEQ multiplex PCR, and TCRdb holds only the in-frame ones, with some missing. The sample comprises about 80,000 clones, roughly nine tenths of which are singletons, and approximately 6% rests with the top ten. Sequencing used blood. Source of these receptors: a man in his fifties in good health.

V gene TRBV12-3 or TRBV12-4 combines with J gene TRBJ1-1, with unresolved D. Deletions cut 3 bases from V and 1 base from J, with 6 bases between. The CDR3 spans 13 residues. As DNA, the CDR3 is TGTGCCAGCAGTTTTGGGTGGAACACTGAAGCTTTCTTT. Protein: CASSFGWNTEAFF.

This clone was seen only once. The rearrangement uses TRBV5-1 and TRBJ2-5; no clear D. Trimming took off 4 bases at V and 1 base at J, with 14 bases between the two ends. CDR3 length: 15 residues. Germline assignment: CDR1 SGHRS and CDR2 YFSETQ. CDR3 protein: CASSRVGPTQETQYF. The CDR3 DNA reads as TGCGCCAGCAGCCGGGTGGGTCCGACCCAAGAGACCCAGTACTTC. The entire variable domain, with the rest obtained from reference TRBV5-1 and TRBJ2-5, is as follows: KAGVTQTPRYLIKTRGQQVTLSCSPISGHRSVSWYQQTPGQGLQFLFEYFSETQRNKGNFPGRFSGRQFSNSRSEMNVSTLELGDSALYLCASSRVGPTQETQYFGPGTRLLVL.

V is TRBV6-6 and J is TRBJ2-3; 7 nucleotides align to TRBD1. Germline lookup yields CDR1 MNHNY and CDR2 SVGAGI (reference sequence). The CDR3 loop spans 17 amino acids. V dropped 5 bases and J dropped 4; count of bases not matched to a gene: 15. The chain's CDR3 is CASSPLGTGVIADTQYF. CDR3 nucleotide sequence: TGTGCCAGCAGTCCCCTAGGCACAGGGGTAATAGCAGATACGCAGTATTTT.

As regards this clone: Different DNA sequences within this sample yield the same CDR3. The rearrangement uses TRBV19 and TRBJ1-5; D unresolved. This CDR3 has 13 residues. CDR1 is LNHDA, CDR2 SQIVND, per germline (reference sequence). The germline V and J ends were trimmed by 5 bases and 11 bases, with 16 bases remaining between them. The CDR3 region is CASSEQKAGSQHF. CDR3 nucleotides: TGTGCCAGTAGTGAGCAAAAGGCGGGATCCCAGCATTTT.

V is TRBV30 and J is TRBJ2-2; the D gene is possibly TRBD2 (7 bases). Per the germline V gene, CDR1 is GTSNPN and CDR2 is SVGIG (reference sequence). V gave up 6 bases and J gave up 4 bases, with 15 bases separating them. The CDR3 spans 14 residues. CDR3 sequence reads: CACEGGGPTGELFF. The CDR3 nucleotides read TGTGCCTGCGAGGGGGGGGGCCCCACCGGGGAGCTGTTTTTT.

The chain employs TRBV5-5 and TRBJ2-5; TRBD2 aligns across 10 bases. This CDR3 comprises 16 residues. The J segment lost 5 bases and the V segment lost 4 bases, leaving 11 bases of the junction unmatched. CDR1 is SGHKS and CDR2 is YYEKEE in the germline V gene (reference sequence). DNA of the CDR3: TGTGCCAGCAGCCCGGCCGTAGCGGGGGGCCACGAGACCCAGTACTTC. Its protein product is CASSPAVAGGHETQYF.

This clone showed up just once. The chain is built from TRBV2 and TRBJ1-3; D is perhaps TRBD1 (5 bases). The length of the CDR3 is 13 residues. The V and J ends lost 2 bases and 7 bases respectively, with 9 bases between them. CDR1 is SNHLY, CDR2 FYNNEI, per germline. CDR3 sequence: CASSERGTNTIYF. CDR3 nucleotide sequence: TGTGCCAGCAGTGAAAGGGGTACTAACACCATATATTTT.

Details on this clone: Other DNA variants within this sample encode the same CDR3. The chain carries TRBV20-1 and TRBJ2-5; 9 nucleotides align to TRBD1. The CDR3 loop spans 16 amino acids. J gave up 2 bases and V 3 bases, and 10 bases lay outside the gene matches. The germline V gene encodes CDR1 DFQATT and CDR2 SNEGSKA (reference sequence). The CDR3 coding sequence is TGCAGTGCTAGTCCGTACAGGGGGCCGCTTCAAGAGACCCAGTACTTC. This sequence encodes CSASPYRGPLQETQYF.

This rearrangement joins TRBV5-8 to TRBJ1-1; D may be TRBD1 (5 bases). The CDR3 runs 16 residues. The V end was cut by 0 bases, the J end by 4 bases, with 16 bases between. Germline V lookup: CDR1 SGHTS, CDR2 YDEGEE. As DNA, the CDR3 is TGTGCCAGCAGCTTGGAGGGCGGCGCAGGGAGCACTGAAGCTTTCTTT. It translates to CASSLEGGAGSTEAFF.

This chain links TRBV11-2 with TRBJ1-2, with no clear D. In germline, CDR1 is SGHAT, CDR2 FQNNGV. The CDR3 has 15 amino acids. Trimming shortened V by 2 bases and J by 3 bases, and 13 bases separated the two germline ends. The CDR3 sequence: CASSLYSAAHYGYTF. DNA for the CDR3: TGTGCCAGCAGCTTATACTCCGCAGCGCACTATGGCTACACCTTC. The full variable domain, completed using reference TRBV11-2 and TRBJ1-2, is EAGVAQSPRYKIIEKRQSVAFWCNPISGHATLYWYQQILGQGPKLLIQFQNNGVVDDSQLPKDRFSAERLKGVDSTLKIQPAKLEDSAVYLCASSLYSAAHYGYTFGSGTRLTVV.

The CDR3 here is CASSVRGSTEAFF. DNA for the CDR3: TGCGCCAGCAGTGTACGGGGTTCCACTGAAGCTTTCTTT. The chain couples TRBV10-1 to TRBJ1-1; D is ambiguous. V dropped 4 bases and J dropped 4 bases, with 10 bases sitting between them. Germline V CDR1 and CDR2: WNHNN, SYGVQD (reference sequence). The length of the CDR3 is 13 residues.

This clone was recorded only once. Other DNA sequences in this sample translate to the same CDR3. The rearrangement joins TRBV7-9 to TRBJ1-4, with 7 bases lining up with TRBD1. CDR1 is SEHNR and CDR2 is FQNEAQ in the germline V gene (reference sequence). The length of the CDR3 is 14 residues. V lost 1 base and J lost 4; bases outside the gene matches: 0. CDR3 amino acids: CASSLDRGNEKLFF. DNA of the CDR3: TGTGCCAGCAGCTTAGACAGGGGTAATGAAAAACTGTTTTTT.

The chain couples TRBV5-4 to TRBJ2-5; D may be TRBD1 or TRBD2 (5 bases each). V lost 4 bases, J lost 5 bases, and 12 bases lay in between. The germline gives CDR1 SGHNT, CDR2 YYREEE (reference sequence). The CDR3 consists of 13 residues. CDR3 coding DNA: TGTGCCAGCAGCGAGGGGCTCGAGGAGACCCAGTACTTC. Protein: CASSEGLEETQYF.

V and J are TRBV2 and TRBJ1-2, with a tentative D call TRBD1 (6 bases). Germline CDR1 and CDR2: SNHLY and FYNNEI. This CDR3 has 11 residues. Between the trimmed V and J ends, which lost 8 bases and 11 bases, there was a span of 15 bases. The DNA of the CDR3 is TGTGCCAGCGGGTCACGCAGGGGTTACACCTTC. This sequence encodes CASGSRRGYTF.

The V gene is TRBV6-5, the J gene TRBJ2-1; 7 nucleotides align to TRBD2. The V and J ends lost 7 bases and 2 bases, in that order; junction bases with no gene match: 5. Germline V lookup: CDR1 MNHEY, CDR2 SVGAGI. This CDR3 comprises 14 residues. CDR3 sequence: CASKSGETYNEQFF. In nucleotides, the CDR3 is TGTGCCAGCAAGAGCGGGGAGACCTACAATGAGCAGTTCTTC.

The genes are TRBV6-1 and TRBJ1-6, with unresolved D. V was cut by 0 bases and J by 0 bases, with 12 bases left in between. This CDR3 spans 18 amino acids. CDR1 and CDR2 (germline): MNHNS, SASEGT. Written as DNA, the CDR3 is TGTGCCAGCAGTGAAGCGGCCCCACTCAGCTCCTATAATTCACCCCTCCACTTT. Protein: CASSEAAPLSSYNSPLHF.

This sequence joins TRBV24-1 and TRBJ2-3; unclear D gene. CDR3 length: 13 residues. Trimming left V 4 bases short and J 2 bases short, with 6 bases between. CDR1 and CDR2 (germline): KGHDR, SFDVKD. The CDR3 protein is CATSESPTDTQYF. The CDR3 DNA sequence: TGTGCCACCAGTGAGTCCCCCACAGATACGCAGTATTTT.

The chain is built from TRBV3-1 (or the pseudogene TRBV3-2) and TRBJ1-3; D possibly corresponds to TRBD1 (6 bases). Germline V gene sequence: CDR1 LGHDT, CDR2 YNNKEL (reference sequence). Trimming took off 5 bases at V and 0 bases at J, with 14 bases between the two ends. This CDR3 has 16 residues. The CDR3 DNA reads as TGTGCCAGCAGCTCGGGACATCCGAGCTCTGGAAACACCATATATTTT. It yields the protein CASSSGHPSSGNTIYF.

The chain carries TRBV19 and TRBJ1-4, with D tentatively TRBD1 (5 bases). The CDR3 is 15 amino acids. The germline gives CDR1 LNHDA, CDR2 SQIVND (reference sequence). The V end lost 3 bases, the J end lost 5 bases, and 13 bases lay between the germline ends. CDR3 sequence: CASSIDGGLNEKLFF. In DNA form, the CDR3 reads TGTGCCAGTAGTATCGACGGGGGTTTGAATGAAAAACTGTTTTTT. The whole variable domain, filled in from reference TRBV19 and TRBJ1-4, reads DGGITQSPKYLFRKEGQNVTLSCEQNLNHDAMYWYRQDPGQGLRLIYYSQIVNDFQKGDIAEGYSVSREKKESFPLTVTSAQKNPTAFYLCASSIDGGLNEKLFFGSGTQLSVL.

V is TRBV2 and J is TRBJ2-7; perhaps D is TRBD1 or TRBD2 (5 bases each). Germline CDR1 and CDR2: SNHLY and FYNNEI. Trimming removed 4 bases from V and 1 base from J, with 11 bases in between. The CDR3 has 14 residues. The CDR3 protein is CASSGGRNSYEQYF. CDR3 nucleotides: TGTGCCAGCAGTGGGGGACGGAATTCCTACGAGCAGTACTTC.

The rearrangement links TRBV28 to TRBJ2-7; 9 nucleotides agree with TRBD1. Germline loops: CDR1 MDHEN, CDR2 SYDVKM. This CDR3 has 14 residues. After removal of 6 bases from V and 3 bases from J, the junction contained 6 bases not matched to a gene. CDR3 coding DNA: TGTGCCAGCAGCCCTCGGACAGGGGTCTACGAGCAGTACTTC. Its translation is CASSPRTGVYEQYF.

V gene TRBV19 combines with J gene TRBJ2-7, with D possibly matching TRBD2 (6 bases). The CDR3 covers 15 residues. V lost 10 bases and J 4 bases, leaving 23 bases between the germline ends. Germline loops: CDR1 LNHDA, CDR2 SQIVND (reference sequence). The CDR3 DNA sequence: TGTGCCACCTCCCCAAGGCGACTAGGTTCTTACGAGCAGTACTTC. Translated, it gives CATSPRRLGSYEQYF.

The CDR3 region is CASSLGGSRGTTNEKLFF. The CDR3 DNA is TGTGCCAGCAGCTTGGGAGGCAGCCGCGGAACAACTAATGAAAAACTGTTTTTT. The genes are TRBV5-4 and TRBJ1-4; D is unclear. CDR3 length equals 18 residues. Germline loops: CDR1 SGHNT, CDR2 YYREEE (reference sequence). The V and J ends lost 0 bases and 0 bases respectively, with 15 bases between them.

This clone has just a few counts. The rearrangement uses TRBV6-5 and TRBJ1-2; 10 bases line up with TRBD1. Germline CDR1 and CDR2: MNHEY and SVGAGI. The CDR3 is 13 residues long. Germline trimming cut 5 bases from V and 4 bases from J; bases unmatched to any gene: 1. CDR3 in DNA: TGTGCCAGCAGTCGGACAGGGGGCTATGGCTACACCTTC. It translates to CASSRTGGYGYTF.

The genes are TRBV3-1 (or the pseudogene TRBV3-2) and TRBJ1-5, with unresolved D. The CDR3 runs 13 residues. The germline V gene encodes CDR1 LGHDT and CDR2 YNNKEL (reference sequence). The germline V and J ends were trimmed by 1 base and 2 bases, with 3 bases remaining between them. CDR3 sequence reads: CASSQGRNQPQHF. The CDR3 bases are TGTGCCAGCAGCCAAGGTCGCAATCAGCCCCAGCATTTT.

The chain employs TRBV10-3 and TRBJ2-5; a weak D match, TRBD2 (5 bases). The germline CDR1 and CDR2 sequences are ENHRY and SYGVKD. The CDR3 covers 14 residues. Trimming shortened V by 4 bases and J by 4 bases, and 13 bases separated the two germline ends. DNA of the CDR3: TGTGCCATCAGTGGAGTAGCGACTCCAGAGACCCAGTACTTC. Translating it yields CAISGVATPETQYF.